This T cell receptor (beta chain) was identified during a study of cytomegalovirus exposure and HLA in healthy donors. Study-wide results and caveats: In a later analysis, most CMV-associated TCR beta chains appeared HLA-restricted. In a later analysis, a genetic analysis reported fewer productive-TCR N-insertions in an Asian-associated ancestry cluster than the cohort average.

This CDR3 comprises 14 residues. Germline CDR1 MNHEY, CDR2 SVGAGI. The trim removed 8 bases at V and 4 bases at J, leaving 8 bases unmatched. On this clone itself: Its specificity is not known.

This PCR relied on a set of 60 Vbeta primers and 13 Jbeta primers. Sequencing was performed with immunoSEQ multiplex PCR; in TCRdb, only in-frame clones are kept and a portion is missing. The sample carries tens of thousands of clones, less than 70% recorded once. The specimen was PBMCs. V is TRBV6-5 and J is TRBJ1-5, with 7 bases aligning to TRBD1. The clonotype comes from a male donor in good health and CMV-seropositive. For the CDR3, the DNA is TGTGCCAGCGCCGACAGGGCGGGAAATCAGCCCCAGCATTTT. It codes for CASADRAGNQPQHF.